Below, 15 T cell receptor beta chains from the same sample are listed, as sequenced in a study of blood T cell dynamics during melanoma immunotherapy. The time point: pre-treatment baseline. This table comes from immunoSEQ multiplex PCR, and its TCRdb copy is limited to in-frame clones, with some not included. The sample consists of about 15,000 clones, more than 75% of them appearing once. Sequenced here: blood, sampled from a patient treated with checkpoint blockade. The receptors derive from a human donor with melanoma.

The V and J genes are TRBV7-9 and TRBJ1-1; TRBD1 agrees at 9 bases. Trimming took 3 bases from V and 0 from J; bases not matched to a gene: 8. The CDR3 is 17 amino acids. Germline loops: CDR1 SEHNR, CDR2 FQNEAQ (reference sequence). In DNA form, the CDR3 reads TGTGCCAGCAGCTTTCCCCCGGGACAGGGTATGAACACTGAAGCTTTCTTT. It yields the protein CASSFPPGQGMNTEAFF.

The table lists this clone with a count of one. The chain has TRBV29-1 and TRBJ2-3; D remains unclear. Trimming stripped 3 bases from V and 3 bases from J, with 10 bases between. The germline gives CDR1 SQVTM, CDR2 ANQGSEA. The CDR3 runs 13 residues. In DNA, the CDR3 is TGCAGCGTTGATGAAGCCATTACAGATACGCAGTATTTT. This encodes CSVDEAITDTQYF.

This chain links TRBV13 with TRBJ1-1; a weak D match, TRBD1 (5 bases). V gave up 6 bases and J gave up 1 base, with 15 bases separating them. The germline gives CDR1 PRHDT, CDR2 FYEKMQ (reference sequence). The CDR3 extends over 15 amino acids. CDR3 region: CASSITGGPNTEAFF. In DNA form, the CDR3 reads TGTGCCAGCAGTATAACCGGGGGTCCGAACACTGAAGCTTTCTTT.

This clone has only a few counts. The genes are TRBV28 and TRBJ1-6, with TRBD1 as a possible D gene (6 bases). With 6 bases removed from V and 8 bases from J, the gap between germline ends came to 14 bases. The CDR3 extends over 14 amino acids. Germline loops: CDR1 MDHEN, CDR2 SYDVKM. The CDR3 coding sequence is TGTGCCAGCAGAACAGGGCGCGTTCATTCACCCCTCCACTTT. It specifies CASRTGRVHSPLHF.

The rearrangement uses TRBV23-1 and TRBJ2-7, with D hard to call. TRBV23-1 is assigned to the ORF class and has an uncertain function. The CDR3 runs 18 residues. The V and J ends lost 2 bases and 4 bases respectively, with 24 bases between them. CDR3 nucleotide sequence: TGCGCCAGCAGTCAACCCCCAGGTTCTCGACCATTTATTTACGAGCAGTACTTC. This gives the protein CASSQPPGSRPFIYEQYF.

The rearrangement uses TRBV29-1 and TRBJ1-5, with 9 nucleotides matching TRBD1. In germline, CDR1 is SQVTM, CDR2 ANQGSEA. V lost 4 bases, J lost 7 bases, and 5 bases stayed unmatched. This CDR3 is built from 13 residues. The CDR3 DNA sequence: TGCAGCGTTGGGGGACAGGGTGGGCAGCCCCAGCATTTT. Translation gives CSVGGQGGQPQHF. Full variable domain (outside the CDR3, taken from reference TRBV29-1 and TRBJ1-5): SAVISQKPSRDICQRGTSLTIQCQVDSQVTMMFWYRQQPGQSLTLIATANQGSEATYESGFVIDKFPISRPNLTFSTLTVSNMSPEDSSIYLCSVGGQGGQPQHFGDGTRLSIL.

This chain connects TRBV18 to TRBJ1-1; unclear D gene. Germline loops: CDR1 KGHSH, CDR2 LQKENI. The CDR3 has 15 amino acids. Trimming removed 1 base from V and 2 bases from J, with 11 bases in between. This chain's CDR3 is CASSPRASSNTEAFF. CDR3 DNA sequence: TGTGCCAGCTCACCACGGGCCAGCTCTAACACTGAAGCTTTCTTT.

V usage is TRBV9 and J usage is TRBJ2-1, with D tentatively TRBD2 (6 bases). Germline CDR1 SGDLS, CDR2 YYNGEE. This CDR3 comprises 15 residues. Trimming pared 0 bases from V and 9 bases from J, leaving 16 bases between. CDR3 loop: CASSVGGGPEGEQFF. The DNA for the CDR3 is TGTGCCAGCAGCGTAGGCGGAGGGCCTGAGGGTGAGCAGTTCTTC.

Only one count was recorded for this clone. The CDR3 reads CASSQDIPSGANVLTF. In DNA, the CDR3 is TGTGCCAGCAGCCAAGATATCCCCTCTGGGGCCAACGTCCTGACTTTC. The J gene is TRBJ2-6, the V gene TRBV4-2; D not certain. This CDR3 comprises 16 residues. The ends were cut back, 0 bases at V and 0 bases at J, with 6 bases in the middle. CDR1 is LGHNA, CDR2 YNFKEQ, per germline.

The chain recombines TRBV13 with TRBJ2-7; 7 bases align to TRBD2. CDR1 is PRHDT and CDR2 is FYEKMQ in the germline V gene (reference sequence). The CDR3 spans 15 residues. V lost 5 bases, J lost 2 bases, and 9 bases stayed unmatched. CDR3 residues: CASSLKPRGTYEQYF. The CDR3 region has the DNA TGTGCCAGCAGCCTAAAGCCGCGGGGGACCTACGAGCAGTACTTC.

The chain uses TRBV28 and TRBJ1-1; the match to TRBD1 covers 7 bases. Trimming removed 6 bases from V and 0 bases from J; junction bases left unmatched: 1. The length of the CDR3 is 13 residues. Germline V gives CDR1 MDHEN, CDR2 SYDVKM. CDR3 amino acids: CASRGQMNTEAFF. The CDR3 DNA sequence: TGTGCCAGCAGGGGACAGATGAACACTGAAGCTTTCTTT.

The chain couples TRBV30 to TRBJ1-6; 7 bases agree with TRBD1. Germline CDR1 reads GTSNPN; CDR2 reads SVGIG (reference sequence). The CDR3 is 13 residues long. With V trimmed by 6 bases and J by 4 bases, 3 bases remained unmatched. CDR3 loop: CACGTVYNSPLHF. The CDR3 bases are TGTGCCTGCGGGACAGTTTATAATTCACCCCTCCACTTT.

J is TRBJ1-2 and V is TRBV5-4, with D possibly matching TRBD1 (6 bases). The germline CDR1 and CDR2 sequences are SGHNT and YYREEE (reference sequence). V lost 4 bases and J lost 2, with 15 bases in between. CDR3 size: 15 residues. CDR3 region: CASSVRGPLNYGYTF. DNA of the CDR3: TGTGCCAGCAGCGTACGGGGGCCTCTAAACTATGGCTACACCTTC.

This clone was recorded once. The rearrangement uses TRBV28 and TRBJ1-5, with D perhaps matching TRBD1 (6 bases). Germline V lookup: CDR1 MDHEN, CDR2 SYDVKM. The CDR3 runs 14 residues. V lost 7 bases to trimming and J lost 3 bases, with 13 bases between them. Here the CDR3 DNA reads TGTGCCAGCACAAAAAGACAGGCCAATCAGCCCCAGCATTTT. It yields the protein CASTKRQANQPQHF.

The chain uses TRBV7-9 and TRBJ2-1; 12 bases align to TRBD2. Germline V gene data show CDR1 as SEHNR and CDR2 as FQNEAQ (reference sequence). The CDR3 length is 19 residues. V lost 1 base to trimming and J lost 6 bases; unmatched junction nucleotides: 13. The CDR3 DNA sequence: TGTGCCAGCAGCTTAGGGCTAGCGGGGGGGGCGGTCCCCCCCAATGAGCAGTTCTTC. It specifies CASSLGLAGGAVPPNEQFF.